This passage covers 2 T cell receptor beta chains from one sample sequenced in a study of blood T cell repertoires in COVID-19. Assay used: immunoSEQ multiplex PCR; TCRdb lists only in-frame clones, some missing. The sample includes about 28,000 clones, 87% of them seen just once. Sample: peripheral blood. The receptors were sampled from a man aged 55 to 70 with active COVID-19.

The rearrangement links TRBV4-1 to TRBJ2-7, with 7 bases aligning to TRBD2. V was clipped by 1 base and J by 2 bases; unmatched bases: 11. The CDR3 sequence is 17 residues long. From germline, CDR1 is MGHRA and CDR2 YSYEKL. CDR3 sequence: CASSQAPGRGGTYEQYF. The CDR3 nucleotides read TGCGCCAGCAGCCAAGCTCCGGGACGCGGGGGTACCTACGAGCAGTACTTC.

A single count supports this clone. The chain recombines TRBV4-1 with TRBJ1-2; TRBD1 is a possible D gene (6 bases). The CDR3 sequence is 15 residues long. The V end lost 6 bases, the J end lost 4 bases, and 18 bases lay between the germline ends. Germline V gene lookup returns CDR1 MGHRA and CDR2 YSYEKL. CDR3 sequence: CASRGMGAGGYGYTF. The CDR3 DNA sequence: TGCGCCAGCAGAGGAATGGGGGCAGGCGGCTATGGCTACACCTTC.